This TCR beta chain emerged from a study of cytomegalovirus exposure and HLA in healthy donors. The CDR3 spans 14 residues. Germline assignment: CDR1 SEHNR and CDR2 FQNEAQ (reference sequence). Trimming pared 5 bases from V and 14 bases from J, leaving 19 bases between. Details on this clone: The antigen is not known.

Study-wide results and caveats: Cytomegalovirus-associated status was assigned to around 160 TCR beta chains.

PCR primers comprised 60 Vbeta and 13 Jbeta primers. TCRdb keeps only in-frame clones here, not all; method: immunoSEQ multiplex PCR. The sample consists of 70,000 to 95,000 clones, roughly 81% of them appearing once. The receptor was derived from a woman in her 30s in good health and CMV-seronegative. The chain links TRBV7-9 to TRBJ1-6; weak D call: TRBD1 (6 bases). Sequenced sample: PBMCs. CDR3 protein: CASSDHRGTSALHF. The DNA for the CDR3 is TGTGCCAGCAGCGACCATAGGGGGACCTCAGCCCTCCACTTT.